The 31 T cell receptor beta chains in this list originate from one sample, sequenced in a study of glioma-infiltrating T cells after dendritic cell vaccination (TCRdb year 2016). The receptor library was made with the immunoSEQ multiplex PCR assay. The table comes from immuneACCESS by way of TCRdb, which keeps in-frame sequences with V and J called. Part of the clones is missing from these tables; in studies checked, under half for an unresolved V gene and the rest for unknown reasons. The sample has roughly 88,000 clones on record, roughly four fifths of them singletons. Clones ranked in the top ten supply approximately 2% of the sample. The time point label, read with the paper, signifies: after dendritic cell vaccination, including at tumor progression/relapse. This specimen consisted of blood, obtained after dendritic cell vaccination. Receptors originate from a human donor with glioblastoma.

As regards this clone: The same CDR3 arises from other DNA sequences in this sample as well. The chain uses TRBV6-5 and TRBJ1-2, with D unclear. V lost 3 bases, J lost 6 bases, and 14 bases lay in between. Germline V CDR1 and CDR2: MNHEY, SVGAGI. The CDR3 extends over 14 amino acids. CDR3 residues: CASSYRVESDGYTF. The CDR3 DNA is TGTGCCAGCAGTTATCGGGTGGAATCAGATGGCTACACCTTC.

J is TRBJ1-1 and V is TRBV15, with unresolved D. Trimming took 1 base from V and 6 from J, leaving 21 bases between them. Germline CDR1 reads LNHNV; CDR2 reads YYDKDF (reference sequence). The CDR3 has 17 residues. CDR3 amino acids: CATSRGFGKRESAEAFF. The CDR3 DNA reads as TGTGCCACCAGCAGAGGGTTCGGGAAGCGAGAAAGCGCTGAAGCTTTCTTT.

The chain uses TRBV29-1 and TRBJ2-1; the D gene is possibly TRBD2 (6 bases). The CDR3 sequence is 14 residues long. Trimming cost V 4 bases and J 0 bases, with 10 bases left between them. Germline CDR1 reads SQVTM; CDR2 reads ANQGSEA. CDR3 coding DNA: TGCAGCGTTGGTAGCGGAAGCTCCTACAATGAGCAGTTCTTC. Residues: CSVGSGSSYNEQFF.

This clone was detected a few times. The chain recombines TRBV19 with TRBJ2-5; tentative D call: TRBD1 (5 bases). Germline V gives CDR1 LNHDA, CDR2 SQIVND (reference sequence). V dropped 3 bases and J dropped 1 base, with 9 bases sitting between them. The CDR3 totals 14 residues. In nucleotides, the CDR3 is TGTGCCAGTAGTATTTGGGGCCCCCAAGAGACCCAGTACTTC. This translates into CASSIWGPQETQYF.

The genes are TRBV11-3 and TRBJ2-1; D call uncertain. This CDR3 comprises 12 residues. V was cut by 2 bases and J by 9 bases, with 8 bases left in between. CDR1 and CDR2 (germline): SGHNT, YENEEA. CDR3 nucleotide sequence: TGTGCCAGCAGCTTATACCTCGGTGAGCAGTTCTTC. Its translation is CASSLYLGEQFF.

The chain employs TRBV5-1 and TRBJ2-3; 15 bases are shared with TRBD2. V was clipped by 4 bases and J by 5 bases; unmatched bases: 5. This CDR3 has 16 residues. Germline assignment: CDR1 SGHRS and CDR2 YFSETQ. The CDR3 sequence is CASSQGLAGGGDTQYF. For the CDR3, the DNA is TGCGCCAGCAGCCAGGGACTAGCGGGAGGCGGAGATACGCAGTATTTT.

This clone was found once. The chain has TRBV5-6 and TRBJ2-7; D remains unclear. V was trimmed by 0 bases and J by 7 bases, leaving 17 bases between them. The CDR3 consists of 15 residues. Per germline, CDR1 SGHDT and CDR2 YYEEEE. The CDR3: CASSLGASISREQYV. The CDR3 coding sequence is TGTGCCAGCAGCTTGGGGGCCTCCATATCGAGGGAGCAGTACGTC.

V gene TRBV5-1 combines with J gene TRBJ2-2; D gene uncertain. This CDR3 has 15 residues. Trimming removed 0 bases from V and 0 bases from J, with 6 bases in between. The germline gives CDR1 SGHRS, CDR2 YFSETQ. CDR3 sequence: CASSLGSTNTGELFF. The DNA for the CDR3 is TGCGCCAGCAGCTTGGGCAGTACGAACACCGGGGAGCTGTTTTTT.

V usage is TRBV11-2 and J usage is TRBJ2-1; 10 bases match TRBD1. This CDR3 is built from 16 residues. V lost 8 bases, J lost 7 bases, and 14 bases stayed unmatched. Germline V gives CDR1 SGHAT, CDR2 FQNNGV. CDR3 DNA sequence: TGTGCCAGCTCCGGGACAGGGGCGGCCGTCGGGAATGAGCAGTTCTTC. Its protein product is CASSGTGAAVGNEQFF.

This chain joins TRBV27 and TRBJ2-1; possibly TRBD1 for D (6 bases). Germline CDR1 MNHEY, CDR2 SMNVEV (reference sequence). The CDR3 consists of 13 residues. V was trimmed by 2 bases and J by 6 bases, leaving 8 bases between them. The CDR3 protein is CASSLGTPNEQFF. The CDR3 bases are TGTGCCAGCAGTTTAGGGACACCCAATGAGCAGTTCTTC.

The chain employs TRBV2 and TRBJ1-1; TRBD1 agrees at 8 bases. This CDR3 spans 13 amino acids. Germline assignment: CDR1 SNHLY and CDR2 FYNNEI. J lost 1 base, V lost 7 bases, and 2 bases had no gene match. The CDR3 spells CASNRGRNTEAFF. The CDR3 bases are TGTGCCAGCAACAGGGGGAGGAACACTGAAGCTTTCTTT.

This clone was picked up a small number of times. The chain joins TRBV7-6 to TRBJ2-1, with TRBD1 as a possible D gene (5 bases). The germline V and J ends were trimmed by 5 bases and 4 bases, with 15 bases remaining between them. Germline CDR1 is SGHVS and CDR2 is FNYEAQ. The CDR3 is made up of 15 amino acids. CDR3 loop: CASSDQGAIYNEQFF. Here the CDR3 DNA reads TGTGCCAGCAGCGACCAAGGGGCTATTTACAATGAGCAGTTCTTC.

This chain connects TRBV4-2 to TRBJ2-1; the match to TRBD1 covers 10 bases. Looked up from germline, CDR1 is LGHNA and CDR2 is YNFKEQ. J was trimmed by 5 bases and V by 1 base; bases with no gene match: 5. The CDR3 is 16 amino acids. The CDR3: CASSQVGQGGDNEQFF. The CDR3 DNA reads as TGTGCCAGCAGCCAAGTCGGACAGGGGGGGGACAATGAGCAGTTCTTC.

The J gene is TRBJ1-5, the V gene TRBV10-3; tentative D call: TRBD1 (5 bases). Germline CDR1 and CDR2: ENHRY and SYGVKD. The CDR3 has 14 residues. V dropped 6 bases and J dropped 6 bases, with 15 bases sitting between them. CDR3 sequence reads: CAISGGGISQPQHF. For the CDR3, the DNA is TGTGCCATCAGCGGGGGGGGGATTAGTCAGCCCCAGCATTTT.

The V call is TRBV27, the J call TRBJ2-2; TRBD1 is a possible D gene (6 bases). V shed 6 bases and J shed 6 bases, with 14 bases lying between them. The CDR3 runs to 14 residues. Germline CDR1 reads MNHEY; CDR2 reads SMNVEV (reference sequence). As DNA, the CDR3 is TGTGCCAGCAGCTCCCAGGGGTGGGCCGGGGAGCTGTTTTTT. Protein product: CASSSQGWAGELFF.

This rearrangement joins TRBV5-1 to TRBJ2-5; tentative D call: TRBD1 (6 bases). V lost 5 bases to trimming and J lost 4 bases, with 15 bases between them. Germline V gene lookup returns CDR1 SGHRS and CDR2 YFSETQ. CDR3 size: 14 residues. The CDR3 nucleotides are TGCGCCAGCAGAACAGGGATGGTTCGAGAGACCCAGTACTTC. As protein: CASRTGMVRETQYF.

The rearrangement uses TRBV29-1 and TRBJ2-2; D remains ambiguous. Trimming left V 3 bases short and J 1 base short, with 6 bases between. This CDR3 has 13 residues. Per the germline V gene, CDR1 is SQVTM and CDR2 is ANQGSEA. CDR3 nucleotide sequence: TGCAGCGTTGATCGCGGGAACACCGGGGAGCTGTTTTTT. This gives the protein CSVDRGNTGELFF.

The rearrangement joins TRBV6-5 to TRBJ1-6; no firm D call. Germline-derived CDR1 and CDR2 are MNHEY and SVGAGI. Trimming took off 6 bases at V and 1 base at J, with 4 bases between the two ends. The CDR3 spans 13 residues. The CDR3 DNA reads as TGTGCCAGCAGATATTCCTATAATTCACCCCTCCACTTT. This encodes CASRYSYNSPLHF.

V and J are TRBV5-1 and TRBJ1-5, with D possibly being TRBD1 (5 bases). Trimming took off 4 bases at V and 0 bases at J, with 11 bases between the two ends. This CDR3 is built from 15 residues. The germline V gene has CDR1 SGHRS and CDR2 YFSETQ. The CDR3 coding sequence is TGCGCCAGCAGCCCAAACACAGGTAGCAATCAGCCCCAGCATTTT. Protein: CASSPNTGSNQPQHF.

DNA of the CDR3: TGTGCCAGTAGTAAGGGGTCCCAAGAGACCCAGTACTTC. Amino acids: CASSKGSQETQYF. This chain joins TRBV19 and TRBJ2-5; D is possibly TRBD1 (5 bases). The V end lost 4 bases, the J end lost 1 base, and 7 bases lay between the germline ends. CDR1 is LNHDA and CDR2 is SQIVND in the germline V gene (reference sequence). The CDR3 covers 13 residues.

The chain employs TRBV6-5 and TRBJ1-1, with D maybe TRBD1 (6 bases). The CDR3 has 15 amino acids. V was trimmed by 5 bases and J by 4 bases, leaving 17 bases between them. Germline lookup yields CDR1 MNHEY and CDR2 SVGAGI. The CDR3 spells CASSQIRGEGTEAFF. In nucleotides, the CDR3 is TGTGCCAGCAGTCAAATCAGGGGAGAGGGCACTGAAGCTTTCTTT.

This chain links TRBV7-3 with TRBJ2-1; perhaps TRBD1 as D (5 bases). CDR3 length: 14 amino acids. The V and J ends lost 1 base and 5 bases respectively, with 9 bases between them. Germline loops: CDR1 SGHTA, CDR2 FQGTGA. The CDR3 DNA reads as TGTGCCAGCAGCTTAATGACCAGGGACAATGAGCAGTTCTTC. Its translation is CASSLMTRDNEQFF.

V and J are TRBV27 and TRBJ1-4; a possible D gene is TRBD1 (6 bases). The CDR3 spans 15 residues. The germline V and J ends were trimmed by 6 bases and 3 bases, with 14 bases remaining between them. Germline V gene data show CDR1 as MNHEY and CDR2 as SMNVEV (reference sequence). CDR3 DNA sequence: TGTGCCAGCAGAGACACAGGGCTGTCTAATGAAAAACTGTTTTTT. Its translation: CASRDTGLSNEKLFF.

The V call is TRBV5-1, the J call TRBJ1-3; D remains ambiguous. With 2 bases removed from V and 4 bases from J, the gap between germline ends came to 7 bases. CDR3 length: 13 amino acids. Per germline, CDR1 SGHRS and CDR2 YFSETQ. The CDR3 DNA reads TGCGCCAGCAGCTTCACAACAGGAAACACCATATATTTT. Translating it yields CASSFTTGNTIYF.

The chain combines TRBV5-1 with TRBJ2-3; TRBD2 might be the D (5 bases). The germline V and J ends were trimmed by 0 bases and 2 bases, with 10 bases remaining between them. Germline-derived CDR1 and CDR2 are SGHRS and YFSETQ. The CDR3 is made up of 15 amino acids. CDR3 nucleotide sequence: TGCGCCAGCAGCTTGGAACCGACTACCACAGATACGCAGTATTTT. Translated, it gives CASSLEPTTTDTQYF.

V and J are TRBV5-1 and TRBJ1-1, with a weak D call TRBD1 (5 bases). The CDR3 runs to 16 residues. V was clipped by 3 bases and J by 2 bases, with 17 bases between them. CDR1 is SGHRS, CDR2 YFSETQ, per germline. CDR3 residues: CASSSGGRTPNTEAFF. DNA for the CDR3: TGCGCCAGCAGCTCAGGCGGCAGGACACCAAACACTGAAGCTTTCTTT.

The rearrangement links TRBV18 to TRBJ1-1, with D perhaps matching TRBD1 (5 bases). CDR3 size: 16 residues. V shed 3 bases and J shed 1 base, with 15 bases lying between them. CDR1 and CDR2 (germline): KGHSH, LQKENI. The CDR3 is CASSPQTEIRNTEAFF. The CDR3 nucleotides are TGTGCCAGCTCACCGCAGACAGAAATCAGGAACACTGAAGCTTTCTTT.

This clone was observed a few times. CDR3 sequence: CSVELPNTGELFF. CDR3 DNA: TGCAGCGTTGAACTACCGAACACCGGGGAGCTGTTTTTT. The V call is TRBV29-1, the J call TRBJ2-2; unclear D gene. V lost 2 bases and J lost 0, with 4 bases in between. In germline, CDR1 is SQVTM, CDR2 ANQGSEA. The CDR3 sequence is 13 residues long.

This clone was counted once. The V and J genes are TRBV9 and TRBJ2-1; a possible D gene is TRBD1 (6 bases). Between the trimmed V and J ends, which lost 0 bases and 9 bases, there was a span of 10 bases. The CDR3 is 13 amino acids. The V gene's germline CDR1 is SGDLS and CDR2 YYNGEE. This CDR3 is CASSVGTDSEQFF. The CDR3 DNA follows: TGTGCCAGCAGCGTAGGGACGGACAGTGAGCAGTTCTTC.

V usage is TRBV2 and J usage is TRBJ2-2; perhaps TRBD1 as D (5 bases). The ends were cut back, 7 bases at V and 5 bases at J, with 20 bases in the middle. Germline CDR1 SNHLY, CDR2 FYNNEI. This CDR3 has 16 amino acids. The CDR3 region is CASTHSQGSRTGELFF. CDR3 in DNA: TGTGCCAGCACTCACTCCCAGGGTTCGAGGACCGGGGAGCTGTTTTTT.

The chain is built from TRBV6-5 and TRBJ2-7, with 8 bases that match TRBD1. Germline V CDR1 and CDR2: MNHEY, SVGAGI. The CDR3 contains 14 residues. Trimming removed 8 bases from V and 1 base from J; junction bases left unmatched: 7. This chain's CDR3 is CASSRQGASYEQYF. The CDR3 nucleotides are TGTGCCAGCTCGCGCCAGGGGGCTTCCTACGAGCAGTACTTC.